This TCR beta chain was observed in a study of blood T cell repertoires in COVID-19 (dated by TCRdb to 2018 to 2021). Notes on the research overall: Samples from collaborators originated in the United States, Italy and Spain and spanned both the acute and convalescent phases of COVID-19. The prospective study material was composed of cDNA or gDNA derived from T cells, B-cell-depleted T cells, or PBMCs. Subjects who had been exposed to COVID-19, were actively infected with it, or had recovered from it provided the deeply sampled blood TCRbeta repertoires that made up the dataset. The repertoires were made available in a free public database intended to serve as a resource for research on the immune response to SARS-CoV-2. Samples came from the ongoing ImmuneRACE study (first 160 participants) plus 1,254 subjects from 6 global collaborators. A de-identified subject ID, COVID-19 status, age in years and sex were almost always included in the sample metadata. Where available, HLA class I and class II types were taken from metadata supplied by the sample provider and were not determined by assay-based typing. Results the study describes overall, beyond this receptor: How much clinical and demographic metadata was included differed by source and by participant, and the metadata was provided uncurated.

The CDR3 measures 16 amino acids from cysteine to phenylalanine. The CDR3 DNA has 48 bases and is translated from base 1. According to the germline V gene, CDR1 reads SGHRS and CDR2 reads YFSETQ. V is cut by 0 bases and J by 1 base, and the space between the germline ends is 12 bases. Worth noting for this clone: Its binding antigen is unknown. No base quality information exists; no much larger clone differs at one position.

Each collaborating institution followed its own protocols to collect whole blood in K2EDTA tubes. For TCRbeta analysis, collaborators shipped samples as frozen whole blood, isolated PBMCs, or DNA extracted from either of those sample types. TCRbeta CDR3 regions were amplified from genomic DNA using the immunoSEQ Assay, a bias-controlled multiplex PCR. The paper's data handling went like this. The number of nucleated cells in each sample was estimated by amplification of reference gene primers within the assay. Sequence reads were collapsed and filtered to measure the absolute abundance of every unique TCRbeta CDR3 rearrangement. For each sample, productive Simpson clonality was calculated as the square root of Simpson's diversity index over productive rearrangements. TCRdb holds this immuneACCESS table with in-frame rearrangements only. Some clones are missing; in checked studies, unresolved V genes explain under half, and the rest has no known cause. V, J and clone size derive from that table, while D and trimming were established from the DNA sequence. For this sample there are around 250,000 clones; 85% appear just once. The ten biggest clones cover roughly 4.6% of the sample.

This sequence was found in a man aged 45 to 65 with active or convalescent COVID-19. The chain uses TRBV5-1 and TRBJ2-3; the D region possibly corresponds to TRBD2 (5 bases align). Input material: peripheral blood. The CDR3 reads as follows: CASSLGAPRGTDTQYF. The bases are TGCGCCAGCAGCTTGGGGGCCCCGAGGGGCACAGATACGCAGTATTTT.